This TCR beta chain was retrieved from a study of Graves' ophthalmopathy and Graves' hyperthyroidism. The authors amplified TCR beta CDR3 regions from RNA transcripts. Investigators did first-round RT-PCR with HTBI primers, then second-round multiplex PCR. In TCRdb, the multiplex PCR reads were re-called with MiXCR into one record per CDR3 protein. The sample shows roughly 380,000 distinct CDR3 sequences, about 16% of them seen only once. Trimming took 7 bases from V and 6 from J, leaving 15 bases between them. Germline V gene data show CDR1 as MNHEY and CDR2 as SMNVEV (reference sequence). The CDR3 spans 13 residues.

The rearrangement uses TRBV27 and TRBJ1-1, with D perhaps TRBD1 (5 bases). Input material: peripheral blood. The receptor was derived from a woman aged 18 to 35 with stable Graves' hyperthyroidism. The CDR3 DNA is TGTGCCAGCACCGGCGGCGGAGGGGCTGAAGCTTTCTTT. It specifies CASTGGGGAEAFF.